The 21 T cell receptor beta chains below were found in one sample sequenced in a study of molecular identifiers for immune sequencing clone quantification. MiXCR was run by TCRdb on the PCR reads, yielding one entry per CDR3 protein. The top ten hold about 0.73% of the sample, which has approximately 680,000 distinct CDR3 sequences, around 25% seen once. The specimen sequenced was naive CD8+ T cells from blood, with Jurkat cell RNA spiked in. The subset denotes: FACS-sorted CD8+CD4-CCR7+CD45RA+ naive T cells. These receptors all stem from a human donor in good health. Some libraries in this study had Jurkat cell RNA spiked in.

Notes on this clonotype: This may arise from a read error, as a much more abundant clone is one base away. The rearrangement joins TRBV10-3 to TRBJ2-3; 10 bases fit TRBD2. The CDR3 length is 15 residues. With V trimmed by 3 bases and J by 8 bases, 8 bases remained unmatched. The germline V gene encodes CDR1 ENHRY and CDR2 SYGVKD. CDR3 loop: CAISESAGGQATQYF. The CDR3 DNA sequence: TGTGCCATCAGTGAATCAGCGGGGGGGCAAGCTACGCAGTATTTT.

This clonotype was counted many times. The chain's CDR3 is CASSLWGVTDTQYF. For the CDR3, the DNA is TGTGCCAGCAGCTTGTGGGGAGTCACAGATACGCAGTATTTT. This rearrangement joins TRBV5-6 to TRBJ2-3; a weak D match, TRBD2 (5 bases). This CDR3 is 14 amino acids long. Trimming shortened V by 1 base and J by 2 bases, and 8 bases separated the two germline ends. CDR1 and CDR2 (germline): SGHDT, YYEEEE.

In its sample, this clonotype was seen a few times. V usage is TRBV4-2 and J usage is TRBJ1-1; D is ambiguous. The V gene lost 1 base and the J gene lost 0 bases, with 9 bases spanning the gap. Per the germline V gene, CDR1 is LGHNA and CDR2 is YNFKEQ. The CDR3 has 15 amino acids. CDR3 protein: CASSQGGEMNTEAFF. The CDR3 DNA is TGTGCCAGCAGCCAAGGCGGGGAGATGAACACTGAAGCTTTCTTT.

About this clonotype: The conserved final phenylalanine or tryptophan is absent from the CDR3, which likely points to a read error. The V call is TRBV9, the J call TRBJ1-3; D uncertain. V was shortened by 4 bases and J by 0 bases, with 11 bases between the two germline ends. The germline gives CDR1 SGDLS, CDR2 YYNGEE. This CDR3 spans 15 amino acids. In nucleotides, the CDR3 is TGTGCCAGCAGCCGGACTGAACTCTCTGGAAACACCATATATTCT. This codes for CASSRTELSGNTIYS.

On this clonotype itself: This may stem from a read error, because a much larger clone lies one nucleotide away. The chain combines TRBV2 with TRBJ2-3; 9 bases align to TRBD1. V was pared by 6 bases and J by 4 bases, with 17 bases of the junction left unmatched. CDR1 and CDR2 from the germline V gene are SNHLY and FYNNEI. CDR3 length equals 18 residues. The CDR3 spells CASSPGFGTGQSADTQYF. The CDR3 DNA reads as TGTGCCAGCAGCCCTGGTTTTGGGACAGGGCAAAGCGCAGATACGCAGTATTTT.

CDR3 region: CASRPGRSNQPQHF. The CDR3, as DNA: TGTGCCAGCCGCCCCGGGCGGAGCAATCAGCCCCAGCATTTT. The chain recombines TRBV11-2 with TRBJ1-5, with D hard to call. The germline V gene has CDR1 SGHAT and CDR2 FQNNGV. V was pared by 8 bases and J by 1 base, with 12 bases between. The CDR3 contains 14 residues.

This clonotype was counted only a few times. The CDR3 loop reads CASSYSIKTGRGSYEQYF. CDR3 DNA sequence: TGTGCCAGCAGTTACTCCATCAAGACCGGGAGAGGTTCTTACGAGCAGTACTTC. The chain combines TRBV6-6 with TRBJ2-7; perhaps TRBD2 as D (6 bases). Trimming removed 0 bases at V and 4 bases at J, with 22 bases between. This CDR3 contains 18 residues. CDR1 is MNHNY, CDR2 SVGAGI, per germline (reference sequence).

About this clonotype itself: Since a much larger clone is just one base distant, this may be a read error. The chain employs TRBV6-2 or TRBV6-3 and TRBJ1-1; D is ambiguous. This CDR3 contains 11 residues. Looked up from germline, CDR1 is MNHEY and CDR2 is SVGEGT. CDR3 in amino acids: CTSSTNTEAFF. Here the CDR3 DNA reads TGTACCAGCAGCACCAACACCGAAGCTTTCTTT.

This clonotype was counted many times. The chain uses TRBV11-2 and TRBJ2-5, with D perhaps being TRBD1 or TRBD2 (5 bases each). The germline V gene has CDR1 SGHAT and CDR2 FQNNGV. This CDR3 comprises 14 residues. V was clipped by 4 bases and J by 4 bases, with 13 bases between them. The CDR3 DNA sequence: TGTGCCAGCAGCTCGACGCAGGGACGAGAGACCCAGTACTTC. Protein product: CASSSTQGRETQYF.

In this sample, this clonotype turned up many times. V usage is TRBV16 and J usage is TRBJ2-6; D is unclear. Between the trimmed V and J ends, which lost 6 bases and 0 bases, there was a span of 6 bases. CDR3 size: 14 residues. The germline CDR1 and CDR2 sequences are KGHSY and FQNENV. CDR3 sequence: CASSPNSGANVLTF. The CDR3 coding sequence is TGTGCCAGCAGTCCCAACTCTGGGGCCAACGTCCTGACTTTC.

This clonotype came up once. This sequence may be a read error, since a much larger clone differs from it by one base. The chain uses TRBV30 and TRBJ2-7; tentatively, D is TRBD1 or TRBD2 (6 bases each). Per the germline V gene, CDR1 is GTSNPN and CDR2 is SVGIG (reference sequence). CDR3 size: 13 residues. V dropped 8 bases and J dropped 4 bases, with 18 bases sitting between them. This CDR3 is CARQGRPPYEQYF. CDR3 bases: TGTGCCCGGCAGGGGAGGCCCCCTTACGAGCAGTACTTC.

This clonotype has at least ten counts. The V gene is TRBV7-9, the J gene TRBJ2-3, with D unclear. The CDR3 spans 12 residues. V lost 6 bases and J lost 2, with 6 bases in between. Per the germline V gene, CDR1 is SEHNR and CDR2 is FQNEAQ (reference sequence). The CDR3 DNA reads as TGTGCCAGCAGACAAAACACAGATACGCAGTATTTT. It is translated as CASRQNTDTQYF.

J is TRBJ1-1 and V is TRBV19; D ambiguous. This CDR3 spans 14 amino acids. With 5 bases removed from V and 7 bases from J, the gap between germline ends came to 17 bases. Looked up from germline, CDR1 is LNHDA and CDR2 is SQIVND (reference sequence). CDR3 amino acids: CASSVGDTPIEAFF. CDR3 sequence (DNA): TGTGCCAGTAGTGTCGGAGACACTCCGATTGAAGCTTTCTTT.

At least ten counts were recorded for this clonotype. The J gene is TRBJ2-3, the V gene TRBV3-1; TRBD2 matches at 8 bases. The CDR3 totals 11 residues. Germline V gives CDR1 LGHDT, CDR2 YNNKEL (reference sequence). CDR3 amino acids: CAAGAPDTQYF. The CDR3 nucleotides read TGTGCAGCGGGAGCGCCAGATACGCAGTATTTT.

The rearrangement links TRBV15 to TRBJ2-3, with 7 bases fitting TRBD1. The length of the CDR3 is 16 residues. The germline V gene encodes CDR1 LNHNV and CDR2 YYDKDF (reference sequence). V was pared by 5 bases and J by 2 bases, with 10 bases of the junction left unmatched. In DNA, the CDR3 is TGTGCCACCAGCTGCAAAATAGGGACAGACACAGATACGCAGTATTTT. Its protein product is CATSCKIGTDTDTQYF.

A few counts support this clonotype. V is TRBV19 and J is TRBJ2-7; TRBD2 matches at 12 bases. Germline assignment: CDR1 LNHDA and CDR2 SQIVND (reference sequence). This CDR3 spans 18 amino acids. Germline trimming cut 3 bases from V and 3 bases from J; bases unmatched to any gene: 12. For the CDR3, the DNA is TGTGCCAGTAGTATCGACCTAGCGGGAGGGCCATCTGGCTACGAGCAGTACTTC. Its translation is CASSIDLAGGPSGYEQYF.

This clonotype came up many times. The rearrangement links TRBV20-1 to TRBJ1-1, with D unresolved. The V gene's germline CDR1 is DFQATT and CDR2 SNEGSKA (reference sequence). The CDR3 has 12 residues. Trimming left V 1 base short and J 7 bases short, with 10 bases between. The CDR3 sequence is CSARGPLSEAFF. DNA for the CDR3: TGCAGTGCTAGAGGTCCCCTGAGTGAAGCTTTCTTT.

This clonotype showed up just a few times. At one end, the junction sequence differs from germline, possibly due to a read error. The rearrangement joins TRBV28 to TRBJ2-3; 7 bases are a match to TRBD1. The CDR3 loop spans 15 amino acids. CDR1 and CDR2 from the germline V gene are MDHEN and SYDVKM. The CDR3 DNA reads TGTGCCAGCGGTTTACAGGGGTTTAGCACAGATACGCAGTATTTT. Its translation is CASGLQGFSTDTQYF.

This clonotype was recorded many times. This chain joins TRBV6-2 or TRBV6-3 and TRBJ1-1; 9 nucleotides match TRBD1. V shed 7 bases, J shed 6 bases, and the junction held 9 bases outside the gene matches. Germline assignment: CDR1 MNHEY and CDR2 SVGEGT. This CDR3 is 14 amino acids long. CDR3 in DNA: TGTGCCAGCACCCAACAGGGGGCCGGTTCTGAAGCTTTCTTT. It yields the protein CASTQQGAGSEAFF.

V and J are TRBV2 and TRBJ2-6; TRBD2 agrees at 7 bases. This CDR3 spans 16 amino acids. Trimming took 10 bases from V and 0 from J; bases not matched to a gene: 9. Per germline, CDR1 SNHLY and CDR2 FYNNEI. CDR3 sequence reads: CATLGEGSSGANVLTF. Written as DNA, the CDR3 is TGTGCCACTCTAGGGGAGGGAAGCTCTGGGGCCAACGTCCTGACTTTC.

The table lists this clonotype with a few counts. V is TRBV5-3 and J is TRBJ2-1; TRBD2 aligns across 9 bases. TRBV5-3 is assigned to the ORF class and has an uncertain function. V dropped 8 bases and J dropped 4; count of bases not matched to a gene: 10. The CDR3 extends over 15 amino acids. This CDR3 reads CARSPSGRLYNEQFF. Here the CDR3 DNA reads TGTGCCAGGAGCCCCAGCGGGAGGCTGTACAATGAGCAGTTCTTC.